A selection of T cell receptor beta chains follows, all from one sample in a study of blood T cell repertoires in COVID-19. The method was immunoSEQ multiplex PCR; TCRdb's version includes in-frame clones alone and lacks a portion of them. The data hold approximately 230,000 clones, with 82% observed a single time. Sequencing input: peripheral blood. The receptors originated from an elderly woman with active or convalescent COVID-19. CDR3s include the opening cysteine and the closing phenylalanine or tryptophan. The D gene is left open where the match is weak. The size of a clone is reported for some rows only, either as once, few or many, or as a class for expanded clones.

>TRBJ1-4|TRBD1|TRBV19|.
TGTGCCAGTACCCAAAGGGGAGCCGGGACAGGGGAAGAAAAACTGTTTTTT
CASTQRGAGTGEEKLFF
>TRBJ2-1|.|TRBV7-2|.
TGTGCCAGCAGCTCCAGCAGGGACACCTACAATGAGCAGTTCTTC
CASSSSRDTYNEQFF
>TRBJ2-5|.|TRBV29-1|.
TGCAGCGTTGTGCGGGGTCAAGAGACCCAGTACTTC
CSVVRGQETQYF
>TRBJ2-1|.|TRBV7-9|.
TGTGCCAGCAGCTTAGGTGCGGGGCCCAATGAGCAGTTCTTC
CASSLGAGPNEQFF
>TRBJ1-2|TRBD1|TRBV28|.
TGTGCCAGCAGTCCAGGACAGGGCTCGCTCTATGGCTACACCTTC
CASSPGQGSLYGYTF
>TRBJ2-2|.|TRBV12-3/TRBV12-4|.
TGTGCCAGCAGCACAGGGATGTGGGAGCTGTTTTTT
CASSTGMWELFF
>TRBJ1-2|.|TRBV5-1|.
TGCGCCAGCAGAGACACCTATGGCTACACCTTC
CASRDTYGYTF
>TRBJ2-4|TRBD1|TRBV28|few
TGTGCCAGCAGTCTTACAGGGGCCCTAGCCAAAAACATTCAGTACTTC
CASSLTGALAKNIQYF
>TRBJ1-1|.|TRBV5-1|.
TGCGCCAGCAGCCGACGAGGGAACACTGAAGCTTTCTTT
CASSRRGNTEAFF
>TRBJ2-5|.|TRBV5-1|.
TGCGCCAGCAGCTGGGCGCCTCGGGCTAGCGTGAGGGAGACCCAGTACTTC
CASSWAPRASVRETQYF
>TRBJ2-1|TRBD2|TRBV15|.
TGTGCCACCAGCAGAGGCGGGAGCTCCTACAATGAGCAGTTCTTC
CATSRGGSSYNEQFF
>TRBJ2-6|TRBD1|TRBV5-1|.
TGCGCCAGCAGCCTGCATGGGACAGGGGGAGGCTCTGGGGCCAACGTCCTGACTTTC
CASSLHGTGGGSGANVLTF
>TRBJ1-1|TRBD1|TRBV6-6|.
TGTGCCAGCAGCCGACAGGGAATGGGAACTGAAGCTTTCTTT
CASSRQGMGTEAFF
>TRBJ1-6|.|TRBV2|.
TGTGCCAGAGAAAAAGAGAGAAATTCACCCCTCCACTTT
CAREKERNSPLHF
>TRBJ1-2|.|TRBV5-5|.
TGTGCCAGCAGCTCCTCCGCGTGGGCTTCGGACTATGGCTACACCTTC
CASSSSAWASDYGYTF
>TRBJ2-5|.|TRBV6-5|.
TGTGCCAGCAGAACGGGACTGGGGCAGATAGAGACCCAGTACTTC
CASRTGLGQIETQYF
>TRBJ1-6|.|TRBV5-1|.
TGCGCCAGCAGCTTGGATCCGGGGAACTCACCCCTCCACTTT
CASSLDPGNSPLHF
>TRBJ1-1|TRBD1|TRBV7-9|once
TGTGCCAGCAGCTTAACAGGGGTCAGCACTGAAGCTTTCTTT
CASSLTGVSTEAFF
>TRBJ1-6|TRBD1|TRBV6-5|.
TGTGCCAGCACCGGGACAGAAAATTCACCCCTCCACTTT
CASTGTENSPLHF
>TRBJ1-1|.|TRBV2|few
TGTGCCAGCAGTGAGCAACAGTACACTGAAGCTTTCTTT
CASSEQQYTEAFF
>TRBJ1-5|.|TRBV2|.
TGTGCCAGCAGGACCGGAAGGGGGCCCCAGCATTTT
CASRTGRGPQHF
>TRBJ1-2|TRBD1|TRBV3-1/TRBV3-2|once
TGTGCCAGCAGCCAAGATATGGGACAGCGGGGCTACACCTTC
CASSQDMGQRGYTF
>TRBJ1-3|.|TRBV18|.
TGTGCCAGCTCACCACCGGCAGGATATGTCTCTGGAAACACCATATATTTT
CASSPPAGYVSGNTIYF
>TRBJ1-2|TRBD1|TRBV30|.
TGTGCCTGGAGTCCGGGACAGGGCATCTATGGCTACACCTTC
CAWSPGQGIYGYTF
>TRBJ1-6|.|TRBV12-3/TRBV12-4|.
TGTGCCTGCAGGGAAGCCGGGAATTCACCCCTCCACTTT
CACREAGNSPLHF
>TRBJ2-6|.|TRBV19|once
TGTGCCAGTAGTTTTTCGGGGTACCTCTCTGGGGCCAACGTCCTGACTTTC
CASSFSGYLSGANVLTF
>TRBJ1-2|.|TRBV19|.
TGTGCCAGTAGTACCCGGGACTCCAACTATGGCTACACCTTC
CASSTRDSNYGYTF
>TRBJ1-5|.|TRBV28|.
TGTGCCAGCAGTTTAAGGTACAGTCATCAGCCCCAGCATTTT
CASSLRYSHQPQHF
>TRBJ1-1|.|TRBV10-3|.
TGTGCCATCAGTGATGGGGGTCGGGGGACTGAAGCTTTCTTT
CAISDGGRGTEAFF
>TRBJ2-7|.|TRBV18|few
TGTGCCAGCTCACCGAACACGTACGAGCAGTACTTC
CASSPNTYEQYF
>TRBJ2-3|TRBD1|TRBV10-1|.
TGCGCCAGCAGTGACGGGACAGGACTCACAGATACGCAGTATTTT
CASSDGTGLTDTQYF
>TRBJ1-5|TRBD1|TRBV2|.
TGTGCCAGCAGTCTGGACAGGGGGATAAACAATCAGCCCCAGCATTTT
CASSLDRGINNQPQHF
>TRBJ1-1|TRBD1|TRBV28|.
TGTGCCAGCAGTTCCACAGGGGTAATGAACACTGAAGCTTTCTTT
CASSSTGVMNTEAFF
>TRBJ1-4|TRBD1|TRBV5-1|.
TGCGCCAGCAGCTCGGGACAGGTCGGAGAAAAACTGTTTTTT
CASSSGQVGEKLFF
>TRBJ1-1|TRBD1|TRBV24-1|.
TGTGCCACCAGTGATTCCCAGGGGGGGAACACTGAAGCTTTCTTT
CATSDSQGGNTEAFF
>TRBJ1-4|.|TRBV6-6|once
TGTGCCAGCAGTTGGTCGAGGGAGACGGGTGAAAAACTGTTTTTT
CASSWSRETGEKLFF
>TRBJ2-5|.|TRBV24-1|few
TGTGCCACCAGTGACCCAACCCGAGGGCCGGAGACCCAGTACTTC
CATSDPTRGPETQYF
>TRBJ2-7|TRBD1|TRBV5-1|.
TGCGCCAGCAGCTTGGAGGGGGACAGGGTAGGGCAGTACTTC
CASSLEGDRVGQYF
>TRBJ1-1|.|TRBV2|.
TGTGCCAGCAGCAGAGATGAAATCGGGACTGAAGCTTTCTTT
CASSRDEIGTEAFF
>TRBJ1-2|.|TRBV18|.
TGTGCCAGCTCACCACCCCAAAACGTCAGGGTTATAGATGGCTACACCTTC
CASSPPQNVRVIDGYTF
>TRBJ2-7|TRBD2|TRBV6-5|.
TGTGCCAGCAGAATAGCGGGGTCCTACGAGCAGTACTTC
CASRIAGSYEQYF
>TRBJ2-7|TRBD1|TRBV7-8|once
TGTGCCAGCAGCCTGAGGACAGGGGGCGGGTACGAGCAGTACTTC
CASSLRTGGGYEQYF
>TRBJ2-2|.|TRBV2|.
TGTGCCAGCAGCGAATCCAGGGGAACCGGGGAGCTGTTTTTT
CASSESRGTGELFF
>TRBJ2-3|TRBD2|TRBV19|.
TGTGCCAGTATGGATAGCGGGGGTTTGACAGATACGCAGTATTTT
CASMDSGGLTDTQYF
>TRBJ1-3|.|TRBV28|.
TGTGCCAGCAGTTTATCAGGGGAGAGCTCTGGAAACACCATATATTTT
CASSLSGESSGNTIYF
>TRBJ1-1|TRBD1|TRBV30|.
TGTGCCTGGAGTGCAACAGGGGTAAACACTGAAGCTTTCTTT
CAWSATGVNTEAFF
>TRBJ1-2|TRBD1|TRBV9|.
TGTGCCAGCAGCGTAGTTCAGGGGGCGGCTGGCGGGGACTATGGCTACACCTTC
CASSVVQGAAGGDYGYTF
>TRBJ1-5|.|TRBV12-3/TRBV12-4|once
TGTGCCAGCGCAAAACAGGGAAATCAGCCCCAGCATTTT
CASAKQGNQPQHF
>TRBJ2-1|TRBD2|TRBV5-1|.
TGCGCCAGCAGCCGACTAGCGGGAGGTAGCCAAAACTACAATGAGCAGTTCTTC
CASSRLAGGSQNYNEQFF
>TRBJ1-1|TRBD1|TRBV2|.
TGTGCCAGCATTTTCTCCGGGACAGGGGTCGGGAACACTGAAGCTTTCTTT
CASIFSGTGVGNTEAFF
>TRBJ1-3|TRBD1|TRBV5-1|.
TGCGCCAGCAGCGCGGGTACAGGGGCTGGAAACACCATATATTTT
CASSAGTGAGNTIYF
>TRBJ1-1|.|TRBV28|few
TGTGCCAGCAGTGCTCGCAGGGCTCCTGGGACTGAAGCTTTCTTT
CASSARRAPGTEAFF
>TRBJ2-5|.|TRBV5-5|once
TGTGCCAGCAGCTTGGGATTGGGCGCAGGGCACGAAGAGACCCAGTACTTC
CASSLGLGAGHEETQYF
>TRBJ1-5|.|TRBV28|.
TGTGCCAGCAGTCCCCAGATTCTCTTACTAAATAGCAATCAGCCCCAGCATTTT
CASSPQILLLNSNQPQHF